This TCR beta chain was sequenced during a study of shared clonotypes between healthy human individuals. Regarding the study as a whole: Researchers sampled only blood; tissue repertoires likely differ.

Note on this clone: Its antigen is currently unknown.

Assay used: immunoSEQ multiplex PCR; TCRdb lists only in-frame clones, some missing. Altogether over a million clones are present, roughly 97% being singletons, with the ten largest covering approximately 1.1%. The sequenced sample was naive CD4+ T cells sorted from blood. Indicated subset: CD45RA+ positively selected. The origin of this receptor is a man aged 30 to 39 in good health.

The CDR3 DNA reads as TGTGCCTCACGAGCTATACTAGCGGGACTCACAGATACGCAGTATTTT. Protein: CASRAILAGLTDTQYF. The V call is TRBV19, the J call TRBJ2-3; 10 bases fit TRBD2. The germline V gene encodes CDR1 LNHDA and CDR2 SQIVND (reference sequence). This CDR3 contains 16 residues. The V and J ends lost 11 bases and 2 bases, in that order; junction bases with no gene match: 13.